This is a list of T cell receptor beta chains from one sample in a study of blood T cell repertoires in COVID-19. Sequencing was performed with immunoSEQ multiplex PCR; in TCRdb, only in-frame clones are kept and a portion is missing. This table holds under 70,000 clones, about 88% found once. Material for sequencing was peripheral blood. All receptors come from a woman aged 60 to 75 with COVID-19, enrolled during active disease. Both conserved end residues are part of each CDR3. The D gene is left open where the match is weak. Expanded clones are given a class, and other clones once, few, many or no size at all.

v_gene: TRBV11-3; j_gene: TRBJ2-3; abundance: few; d_gene: .; CDR3nt: TGTGCCAGCAGCCGGGACTTCACAGATACGCAGTATTTT; CDR3aa: CASSRDFTDTQYF
v_gene: TRBV10-3; j_gene: TRBJ2-2; abundance: .; d_gene: .; CDR3nt: TGTGCCATCAGTGAATACTTTACCGGGGAGCTGTTTTTT; CDR3aa: CAISEYFTGELFF
v_gene: TRBV5-1; j_gene: TRBJ1-1; abundance: once; d_gene: TRBD1; CDR3nt: TGCGCCAGCAGCTGGGGGACAGGGGGCGCGGACACTGAAGCTTTCTTT; CDR3aa: CASSWGTGGADTEAFF
v_gene: TRBV11-1; j_gene: TRBJ1-2; abundance: .; d_gene: .; CDR3nt: TGTGCCAGCAGTTTACAGGTTAACTATGGCTACACCTTC; CDR3aa: CASSLQVNYGYTF
v_gene: TRBV2; j_gene: TRBJ2-7; abundance: once; d_gene: TRBD1; CDR3nt: TGTGCCAGCAGGGAGACAGGGAACGGCTACGAGCAGTACTTC; CDR3aa: CASRETGNGYEQYF
v_gene: TRBV5-1; j_gene: TRBJ2-3; abundance: .; d_gene: TRBD1; CDR3nt: TGCGCCAGCAGCGCCGGGGACAGGGGAGGGGCAGATACGCAGTATTTT; CDR3aa: CASSAGDRGGADTQYF
v_gene: TRBV7-9; j_gene: TRBJ1-5; abundance: few; d_gene: .; CDR3nt: TGTGCCAGCAGCTTTACGGCGGATCAGCCCCAGCATTTT; CDR3aa: CASSFTADQPQHF
v_gene: TRBV11-2; j_gene: TRBJ1-2; abundance: .; d_gene: .; CDR3nt: TGTGCCAGCAGCTCCGGAGTCGGGGGTGATGGCTACACCTTC; CDR3aa: CASSSGVGGDGYTF
v_gene: TRBV5-1; j_gene: TRBJ1-5; abundance: once; d_gene: .; CDR3nt: TGCGCCAGCAGCTTGTTACCCAGCGATAGCAATCAGCCCCAGCATTTT; CDR3aa: CASSLLPSDSNQPQHF
v_gene: TRBV11-3; j_gene: TRBJ2-7; abundance: .; d_gene: .; CDR3nt: TGTGCCAGCAGCTTTCCCAGGGACTACGAGCAGTACTTC; CDR3aa: CASSFPRDYEQYF
v_gene: TRBV2; j_gene: TRBJ1-5; abundance: .; d_gene: .; CDR3nt: TGTGCCAGCAGTTACAGGGCGGATAGCAATCAGCCCCAGCATTTT; CDR3aa: CASSYRADSNQPQHF
v_gene: TRBV9; j_gene: TRBJ2-1; abundance: .; d_gene: TRBD2; CDR3nt: TGTGCCAGCAGCGGTAGCGGGAGCGGATACAATGAGCAGTTCTTC; CDR3aa: CASSGSGSGYNEQFF
v_gene: TRBV2; j_gene: TRBJ1-1; abundance: .; d_gene: TRBD1; CDR3nt: TGTGCCAGCAGGGATTGGACAGGGAACACTGAAGCTTTCTTT; CDR3aa: CASRDWTGNTEAFF
v_gene: TRBV3-1/TRBV3-2; j_gene: TRBJ2-1; abundance: .; d_gene: TRBD2; CDR3nt: TGTGCCAGCAGCGAGGCTAGCGGTGAATACAATGAGCAGTTCTTC; CDR3aa: CASSEASGEYNEQFF
v_gene: TRBV19; j_gene: TRBJ2-3; abundance: .; d_gene: TRBD2; CDR3nt: TGTGCCAGTAGGACCGGGACTAGCATAGATACGCAGTATTTT; CDR3aa: CASRTGTSIDTQYF
v_gene: TRBV5-4; j_gene: TRBJ1-3; abundance: once; d_gene: .; CDR3nt: TGTGCCAGCAGCTTGGACGTCGGCTCTGGAAACACCATATATTTT; CDR3aa: CASSLDVGSGNTIYF
v_gene: TRBV5-1; j_gene: TRBJ2-3; abundance: .; d_gene: TRBD1; CDR3nt: TGCGCCAGCAGCCGCGGACAGGGGGCCGGTACAGATACGCAGTATTTT; CDR3aa: CASSRGQGAGTDTQYF
v_gene: TRBV24-1; j_gene: TRBJ1-6; abundance: few; d_gene: TRBD1; CDR3nt: TGTGCCACCAGTGATTTGCGAGGCCAGGGGGATAATTCACCCCTCCACTTT; CDR3aa: CATSDLRGQGDNSPLHF
v_gene: TRBV10-3; j_gene: TRBJ2-7; abundance: .; d_gene: .; CDR3nt: TGTGCCATCAGTGAGTCCGGGGGTTCCTACGAGCAGTACTTC; CDR3aa: CAISESGGSYEQYF
v_gene: TRBV3-1/TRBV3-2; j_gene: TRBJ1-5; abundance: .; d_gene: TRBD1; CDR3nt: TGTGCCAGCAGCCTCGGGACAGGGGGCGTTCAGCCCCAGCATTTT; CDR3aa: CASSLGTGGVQPQHF
v_gene: TRBV15; j_gene: TRBJ1-5; abundance: .; d_gene: .; CDR3nt: TGTGCCACCAGCAGAGATTGGACGGGGGGCAATCAGCCCCAGCATTTT; CDR3aa: CATSRDWTGGNQPQHF
v_gene: TRBV30; j_gene: TRBJ2-7; abundance: once; d_gene: TRBD2; CDR3nt: TGTGCCTGGAGTTACCCGGGCCTAGCGGGTACCTACGAGCAGTACTTC; CDR3aa: CAWSYPGLAGTYEQYF
v_gene: TRBV29-1; j_gene: TRBJ1-1; abundance: many; d_gene: .; CDR3nt: TGCAGCGGGTCCCTAGGAGACGCTGAAGCTTTCTTT; CDR3aa: CSGSLGDAEAFF
v_gene: TRBV7-9; j_gene: TRBJ2-2; abundance: .; d_gene: TRBD2; CDR3nt: TGTGCCAGCAGCTTAGGAGGGAGGGCGAACACCGGGGAGCTGTTTTTT; CDR3aa: CASSLGGRANTGELFF
v_gene: TRBV6-6; j_gene: TRBJ1-1; abundance: .; d_gene: .; CDR3nt: TGTGCCAGCAGGCCAGACAGCACTGAAGCTTTCTTT; CDR3aa: CASRPDSTEAFF
v_gene: TRBV7-2; j_gene: TRBJ1-6; abundance: .; d_gene: TRBD1; CDR3nt: TGTGCCAGCAGCTTAGGAGGGACAGGGGGATCACCCCTCCACTTT; CDR3aa: CASSLGGTGGSPLHF
v_gene: TRBV28; j_gene: TRBJ2-1; abundance: .; d_gene: .; CDR3nt: TGTGCCAGCAGTTTGTACAGGGTAGGGAAAGACAATGAGCAGTTCTTC; CDR3aa: CASSLYRVGKDNEQFF
v_gene: TRBV3-1/TRBV3-2; j_gene: TRBJ1-2; abundance: .; d_gene: TRBD1; CDR3nt: TGTGCCAGCAGCCTAGGGACAGGGGATAAGGGTGGCTACACCTTC; CDR3aa: CASSLGTGDKGGYTF
v_gene: TRBV7-9; j_gene: TRBJ2-3; abundance: .; d_gene: TRBD1; CDR3nt: TGTGCCAGCAGCTCCCAGGGGGTAAGCACAGATACGCAGTATTTT; CDR3aa: CASSSQGVSTDTQYF